The following is a T cell receptor (beta chain) sequence with its context. Treatment: preoperative locoregional IRX-2 cytokine immunotherapy. Patients received preoperative, locoregional IRX-2 cytokine immunotherapy in a phase Ib study. This sample stems from a study of preoperative IRX-2 immunotherapy in early breast cancer. The CDR3 consists of 15 residues. Germline loops: CDR1 SGHNT, CDR2 YYREEE (reference sequence). Trimming pared 0 bases from V and 3 bases from J, leaving 10 bases between. Assay used: immunoSEQ multiplex PCR; TCRdb lists only in-frame clones, some missing. The table lists 40,000 to 45,000 clones, 85% to 95% of them singletons, with over 1.5% in the top ten.

Specimen: tumor tissue, collected after IRX-2 immunotherapy. The TCR comes from a human donor with breast cancer. This sequence joins TRBV5-4 and TRBJ2-4, with a weak D call TRBD2 (6 bases). The CDR3 nucleotides are TGTGCCAGCAGCTTGGAGGCGGGGATCAAAAACATTCAGTACTTC. The encoded protein is CASSLEAGIKNIQYF.